This T cell receptor (beta chain) was documented in a study of response to subunit inactivated influenza vaccine. Germline V gives CDR1 SGHRS, CDR2 YFSETQ. This CDR3 is 15 amino acids long. From the RT-PCR reads, TCRdb called clonotypes with MiXCR, one entry per CDR3 protein. The sample records more than 600,000 distinct CDR3 sequences, approximately 17% being singletons. With regard to this clonotype: An end of the junction differs from the germline gene, which may be a read error.

Sequenced here: PBMCs from blood, sampled around 5 days after vaccination. This receptor was obtained from a man aged 50-60 years who received an inactivated influenza vaccine. The rearrangement links TRBV5-1 to TRBJ2-7; TRBD1 matches 8 bases. The CDR3 sequence: CASSLVGQESSEQYF. In DNA, the CDR3 is TGCGCCAGCAGCTTGGTGGGACAGGAATCCTCCGAGCAGTACTTC.